These 16 T cell receptor beta chains came from one sample sequenced in a study of PD-1 blockade in classical Hodgkin lymphoma. The patients all showed relapse after autologous stem cell transplantation, while their brentuximab vedotin exposure varied. Profiled with immunoSEQ multiplex PCR; TCRdb holds only in-frame clones, not every one. The sample has some 100,000 clones, roughly 92% seen once. The sequenced sample was peripheral blood mononuclear cells (PBMCs), obtained at baseline. The receptors were gathered from a human donor with classical Hodgkin lymphoma.

The genes are TRBV5-4 and TRBJ1-5; TRBD1 matches 9 bases. Trimming cost V 4 bases and J 4 bases; bases outside gene matches: 6. Germline V lookup: CDR1 SGHNT, CDR2 YYREEE (reference sequence). The CDR3 has 15 amino acids. DNA of the CDR3: TGTGCCAGCAGCCCCGGGACAGGGAGTAATCAGCCCCAGCATTTT. Translated: CASSPGTGSNQPQHF.

V and J are TRBV28 and TRBJ1-1; tentatively, D is TRBD1 (5 bases). Germline CDR1 reads MDHEN; CDR2 reads SYDVKM. Trimming shortened V by 4 bases and J by 7 bases, and 10 bases separated the two germline ends. The CDR3 has 12 residues. The CDR3 region is CASSSTDYEAFF. CDR3 nucleotides: TGTGCCAGCAGTTCGACAGATTATGAAGCTTTCTTT.

This clone appeared a single time. The chain uses TRBV30 and TRBJ1-1, with D perhaps matching TRBD1 (6 bases). Trimming left V 5 bases short and J 3 bases short, with 16 bases between. The CDR3 sequence is 14 residues long. CDR1 and CDR2 from the germline V gene are GTSNPN and SVGIG (reference sequence). The chain's CDR3 is CAWGMGAADTEAFF. The CDR3 DNA is TGTGCCTGGGGAATGGGGGCAGCAGACACTGAAGCTTTCTTT.

The genes are TRBV7-9 and TRBJ2-7; 9 nucleotides match TRBD1. Germline values: CDR1 SEHNR, CDR2 FQNEAQ (reference sequence). The CDR3 is 15 amino acids. V lost 4 bases and J lost 4; bases outside the gene matches: 8. CDR3 residues: CASSWPGQGLYEQYF. For the CDR3, the DNA is TGTGCCAGCAGCTGGCCGGGACAGGGCCTTTACGAGCAGTACTTC.

The CDR3 region is CASSYGQGYTEAFF. The CDR3 nucleotides are TGTGCCAGCAGCTACGGACAGGGCTACACTGAAGCTTTCTTT. The chain couples TRBV27 to TRBJ1-1, with TRBD1 matching 8 bases. The V and J ends lost 6 bases and 3 bases, in that order; junction bases with no gene match: 6. This CDR3 spans 14 amino acids. Germline loops: CDR1 MNHEY, CDR2 SMNVEV (reference sequence).

V and J are TRBV7-8 and TRBJ1-1; D not resolved. V dropped 2 bases and J dropped 7 bases, with 14 bases sitting between them. This CDR3 has 14 residues. Germline V CDR1 and CDR2: SGHVS, FQNEAQ. The CDR3 here is CASSLSVVNVEAFF. CDR3 DNA: TGTGCCAGCAGCTTATCGGTGGTGAACGTTGAAGCTTTCTTT. Supplemented by reference TRBV7-8 and TRBJ1-1, the full variable domain reads GAGVSQSPRYKVAKRGQDVALRCDPISGHVSLFWYQQALGQGPEFLTYFQNEAQLDKSGLPSDRFFAERPEGSVSTLKIQRTQQEDSAVYLCASSLSVVNVEAFFGQGTRLTVV.

The chain couples TRBV2 to TRBJ1-2, with D unclear. The V gene lost 4 bases and the J gene lost 8 bases, with 23 bases spanning the gap. The CDR3 length is 16 residues. From germline, CDR1 is SNHLY and CDR2 FYNNEI. The CDR3 DNA sequence: TGTGCCAGCAGTGTTCCCTGGGATCAGACCACGATGGGCTACACCTTC. Its translation is CASSVPWDQTTMGYTF.

V gene TRBV19 combines with J gene TRBJ1-1; TRBD1 agrees at 9 bases. Unmatched junction bases numbered 5, after V lost 6 bases and J lost 0 bases. Germline V lookup: CDR1 LNHDA, CDR2 SQIVND (reference sequence). This CDR3 contains 15 residues. This chain's CDR3 is CASRFGQGLNTEAFF. The DNA for the CDR3 is TGTGCCAGTAGATTCGGACAGGGGCTGAACACTGAAGCTTTCTTT.

This chain joins TRBV11-3 and TRBJ2-1, with D possibly matching TRBD2 (5 bases). This CDR3 has 16 residues. V was pared by 5 bases and J by 7 bases, with 21 bases between. Germline CDR1 and CDR2: SGHNT and YENEEA. CDR3 region: CASSLSTLAFGNEQFF. DNA for the CDR3: TGTGCCAGCAGCCTAAGTACTTTAGCGTTTGGGAATGAGCAGTTCTTC.

V and J are TRBV28 and TRBJ2-7, with a possible D match to TRBD1 (6 bases). This CDR3 is 14 amino acids long. Trimming stripped 4 bases from V and 6 bases from J, with 16 bases between. Germline CDR1 MDHEN, CDR2 SYDVKM. CDR3 loop: CASSYNRVWGEQYF. The DNA for the CDR3 is TGTGCCAGCAGTTACAACAGGGTTTGGGGCGAGCAGTACTTC. Full variable domain (outside the CDR3, taken from reference TRBV28 and TRBJ2-7): DVKVTQSSRYLVKRTGEKVFLECVQDMDHENMFWYRQDPGLGLRLIYFSYDVKMKEKGDIPEGYSVSREKKERFSLILESASTNQTSMYLCASSYNRVWGEQYFGPGTRLTVT.

This chain links TRBV6-1 with TRBJ2-7; D remains unclear. The CDR3 is made up of 13 amino acids. V lost 5 bases and J 0 bases, leaving 8 bases between the germline ends. Looked up from germline, CDR1 is MNHNS and CDR2 is SASEGT. The CDR3 region is CASSKGSSYEQYF. The CDR3 coding sequence is TGTGCCAGCAGTAAGGGTAGCTCCTACGAGCAGTACTTC.

The chain carries TRBV28 and TRBJ1-1; D is unresolved. The V gene lost 3 bases and the J gene lost 1 base, with 15 bases spanning the gap. The CDR3 covers 16 residues. The V gene's germline CDR1 is MDHEN and CDR2 SYDVKM. This CDR3 reads CASSLDTTRANTEAFF. DNA for the CDR3: TGTGCCAGCAGTTTGGATACCACAAGGGCGAACACTGAAGCTTTCTTT.

The J gene is TRBJ1-2, the V gene TRBV27; 7 positions agree with TRBD1. After removal of 5 bases from V and 0 bases from J, the junction contained 6 bases not matched to a gene. Germline V gene data show CDR1 as MNHEY and CDR2 as SMNVEV (reference sequence). This CDR3 has 15 amino acids. The CDR3 is CASSRGQAPNYGYTF. For the CDR3, the DNA is TGTGCCAGCAGTCGAGGACAGGCCCCTAACTATGGCTACACCTTC.

This clone was seen once. The V and J genes are TRBV5-6 and TRBJ2-1; tentative D call: TRBD1 (5 bases). Trimming shortened V by 0 bases and J by 4 bases, and 11 bases separated the two germline ends. Looked up from germline, CDR1 is SGHDT and CDR2 is YYEEEE. This CDR3 spans 15 amino acids. CDR3 DNA sequence: TGTGCCAGCAGCTTGGGTTCAGGGTTTTACAATGAGCAGTTCTTC. It yields the protein CASSLGSGFYNEQFF.

The chain couples TRBV4-2 to TRBJ2-2; D gene ambiguous. There are 16 residues in the CDR3. V shed 0 bases and J shed 6 bases, with 14 bases lying between them. Per germline, CDR1 LGHNA and CDR2 YNFKEQ. The CDR3 DNA reads as TGTGCCAGCAGCCAAGAAATAGGGATGATCTCCGGGGAGCTGTTTTTT. Translation: CASSQEIGMISGELFF.

The V gene is TRBV15, the J gene TRBJ1-5; D is perhaps TRBD1 (5 bases). CDR1 and CDR2 (germline): LNHNV, YYDKDF (reference sequence). The CDR3 spans 15 residues. V dropped 5 bases and J dropped 5 bases, with 16 bases sitting between them. CDR3 sequence reads: CATSARPGPDQPQHF. The CDR3 region has the DNA TGTGCCACCAGCGCCCGACCAGGGCCGGATCAGCCCCAGCATTTT.